This TCR beta chain was obtained from a study of human T cells and chemical hapten exposure. This clonotype was counted a few times. TCRdb passed the RACE reads through MiXCR, listing each CDR3 protein once. In the table there are over 75,000 distinct CDR3 sequences, roughly 10% of which are singletons. As to time point: patch test 3, about 24 weeks after DPC sensitization. Treatment described: therapeutic diphenylcyclopropenone sensitization with weekly scalp DPC. The source material was whole blood, sampled in connection with sensitization to the hapten diphenylcyclopropenone (DPC). This TCR derives from a woman aged 30 to 39 with alopecia areata. Some clones in this sample may be carry-over from other donors' samples.

This chain's CDR3 is CSARKRSYGAGREQFF. CDR3 coding DNA: TGCAGTGCTAGAAAAAGGTCTTACGGCGCGGGACGTGAGCAGTTCTTC. The J gene is TRBJ2-1, the V gene TRBV20-1, with a weak D call TRBD2 (6 bases). Germline V gives CDR1 DFQATT, CDR2 SNEGSKA (reference sequence). The CDR3 covers 16 residues. Deletions cut 2 bases from V and 9 bases from J, with 23 bases between.